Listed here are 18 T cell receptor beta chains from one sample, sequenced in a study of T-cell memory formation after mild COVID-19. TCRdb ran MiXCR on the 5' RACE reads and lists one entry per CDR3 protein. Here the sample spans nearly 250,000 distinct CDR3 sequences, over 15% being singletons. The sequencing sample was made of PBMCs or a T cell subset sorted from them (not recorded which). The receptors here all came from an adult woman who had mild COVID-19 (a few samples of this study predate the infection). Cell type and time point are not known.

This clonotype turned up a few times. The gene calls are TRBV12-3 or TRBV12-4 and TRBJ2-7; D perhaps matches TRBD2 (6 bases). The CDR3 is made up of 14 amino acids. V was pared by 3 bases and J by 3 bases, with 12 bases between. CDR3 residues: CASSFRGKGYEQYF. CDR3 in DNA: TGTGCCAGCAGTTTCCGGGGGAAAGGCTACGAGCAGTACTTC.

CDR3 amino acids: CASSPRPGQRNTEAFF. The DNA of the CDR3 is TGTGCCAGCAGCCCGAGACCGGGACAGAGAAACACTGAAGCTTTCTTT. The rearrangement joins TRBV7-2 to TRBJ1-1; 7 bases are shared with TRBD1. The CDR3 runs 16 residues. Trimming at V came to 5 bases and at J to 2 bases, leaving 11 bases not matched to a gene. CDR1 is SGHTA and CDR2 is FQGNSA in the germline V gene.

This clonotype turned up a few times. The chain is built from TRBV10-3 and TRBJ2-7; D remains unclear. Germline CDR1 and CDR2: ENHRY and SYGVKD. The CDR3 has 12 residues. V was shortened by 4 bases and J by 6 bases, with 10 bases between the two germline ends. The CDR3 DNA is TGTGCCATCAGTGTTCCGGGTAGCGAGCAGTACTTC. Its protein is CAISVPGSEQYF.

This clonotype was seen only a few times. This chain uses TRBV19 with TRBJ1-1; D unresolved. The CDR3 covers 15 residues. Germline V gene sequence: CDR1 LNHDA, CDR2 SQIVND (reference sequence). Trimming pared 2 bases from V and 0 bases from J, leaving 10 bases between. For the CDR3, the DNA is TGTGCCAGTAGTATAAGTGGGCAGGTGAACACTGAAGCTTTCTTT. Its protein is CASSISGQVNTEAFF.

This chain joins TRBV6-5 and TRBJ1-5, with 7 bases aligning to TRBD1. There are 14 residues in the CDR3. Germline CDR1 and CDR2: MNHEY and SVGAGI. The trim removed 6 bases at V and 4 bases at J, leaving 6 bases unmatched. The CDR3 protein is CASSRQGENQPQHF. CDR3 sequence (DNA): TGTGCCAGCAGCAGACAGGGAGAAAATCAGCCCCAGCATTTT.

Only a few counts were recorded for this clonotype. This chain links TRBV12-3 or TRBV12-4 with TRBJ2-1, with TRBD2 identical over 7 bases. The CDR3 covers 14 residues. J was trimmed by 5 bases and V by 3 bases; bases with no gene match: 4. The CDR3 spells CASSFSGFNNEQFF. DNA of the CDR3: TGTGCCAGCAGTTTTAGCGGGTTTAACAATGAGCAGTTCTTC.

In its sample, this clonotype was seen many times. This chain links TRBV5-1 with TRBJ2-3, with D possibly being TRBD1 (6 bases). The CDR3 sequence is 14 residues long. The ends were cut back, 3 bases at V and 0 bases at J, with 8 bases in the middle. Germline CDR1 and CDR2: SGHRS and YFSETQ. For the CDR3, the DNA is TGCGCCAGCAGCTCTACAGGGAGCACAGATACGCAGTATTTT. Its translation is CASSSTGSTDTQYF.

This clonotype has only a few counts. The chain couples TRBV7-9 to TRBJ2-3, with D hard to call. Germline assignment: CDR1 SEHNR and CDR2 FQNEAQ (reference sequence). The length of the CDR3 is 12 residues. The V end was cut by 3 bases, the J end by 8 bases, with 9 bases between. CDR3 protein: CASSFPLGTQYF. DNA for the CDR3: TGTGCCAGCAGCTTCCCCCTGGGTACGCAGTATTTT.

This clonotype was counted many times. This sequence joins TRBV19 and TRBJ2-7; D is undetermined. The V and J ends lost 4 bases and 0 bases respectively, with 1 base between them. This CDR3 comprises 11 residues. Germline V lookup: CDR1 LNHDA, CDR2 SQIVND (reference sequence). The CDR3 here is CASSNSYEQYF. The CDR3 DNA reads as TGTGCCAGTAGTAACTCCTACGAGCAGTACTTC.

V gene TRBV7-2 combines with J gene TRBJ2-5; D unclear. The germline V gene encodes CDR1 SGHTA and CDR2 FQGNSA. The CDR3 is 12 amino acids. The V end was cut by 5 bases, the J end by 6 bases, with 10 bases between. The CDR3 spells CASSLTPQTQYF. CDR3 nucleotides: TGTGCCAGCAGCCTGACCCCCCAGACCCAGTACTTC.

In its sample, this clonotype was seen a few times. The chain's CDR3 is CASSAYGTTYEQYF. The CDR3 nucleotides read TGTGCCAGCAGTGCGTACGGGACTACCTACGAGCAGTACTTC. This chain uses TRBV12-3 or TRBV12-4 with TRBJ2-7, with 7 bases lining up with TRBD2. The CDR3 extends over 14 amino acids. V gave up 5 bases and J gave up 2 bases; unmatched junction bases: 6.

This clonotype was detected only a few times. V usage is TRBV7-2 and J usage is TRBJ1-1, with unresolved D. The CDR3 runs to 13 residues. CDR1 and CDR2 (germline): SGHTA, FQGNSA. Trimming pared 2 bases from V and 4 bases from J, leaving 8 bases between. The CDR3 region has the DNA TGTGCCAGCAGCTTATGGGAGATCACTGAAGCTTTCTTT. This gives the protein CASSLWEITEAFF.

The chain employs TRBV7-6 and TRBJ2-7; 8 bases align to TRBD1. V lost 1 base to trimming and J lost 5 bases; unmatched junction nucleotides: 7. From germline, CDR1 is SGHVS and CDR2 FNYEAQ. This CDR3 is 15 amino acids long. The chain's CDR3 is CASSLESAGGHEQYF. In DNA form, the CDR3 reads TGTGCCAGCAGCTTAGAAAGTGCAGGGGGCCACGAGCAGTACTTC.

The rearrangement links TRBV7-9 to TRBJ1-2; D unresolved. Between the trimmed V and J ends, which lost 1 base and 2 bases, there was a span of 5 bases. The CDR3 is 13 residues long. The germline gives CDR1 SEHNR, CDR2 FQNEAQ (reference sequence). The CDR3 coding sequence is TGTGCCAGCAGCTTAGGCGACAACTATGGCTACACCTTC. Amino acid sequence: CASSLGDNYGYTF.

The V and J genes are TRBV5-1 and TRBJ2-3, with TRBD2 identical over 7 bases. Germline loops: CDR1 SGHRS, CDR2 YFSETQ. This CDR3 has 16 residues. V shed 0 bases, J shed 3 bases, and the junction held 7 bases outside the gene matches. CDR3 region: CASSLARGGWTDTQYF. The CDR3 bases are TGCGCCAGCAGCTTGGCCCGCGGGGGTTGGACAGATACGCAGTATTTT.

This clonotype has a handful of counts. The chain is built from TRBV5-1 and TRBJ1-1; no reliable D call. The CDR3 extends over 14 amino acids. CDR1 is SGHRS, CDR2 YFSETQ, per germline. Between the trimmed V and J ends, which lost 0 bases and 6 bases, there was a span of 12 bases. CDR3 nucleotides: TGCGCCAGCAGCTTGGTAGCCCCCCGGGCTGAAGCTTTCTTT. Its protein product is CASSLVAPRAEAFF. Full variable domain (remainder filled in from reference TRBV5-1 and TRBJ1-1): KAGVTQTPRYLIKTRGQQVTLSCSPISGHRSVSWYQQTPGQGLQFLFEYFSETQRNKGNFPGRFSGRQFSNSRSEMNVSTLELGDSALYLCASSLVAPRAEAFFGQGTRLTVV.

The CDR3 loop reads CASSSRGQEADTQYF. In nucleotides, the CDR3 is TGTGCCAGCAGCTCGAGGGGTCAGGAGGCAGATACGCAGTATTTT. The chain has TRBV7-9 and TRBJ2-3; D may be TRBD1 or TRBD2 (5 bases each). Trimming removed 4 bases from V and 4 bases from J, with 15 bases in between. Germline CDR1 and CDR2: SEHNR and FQNEAQ (reference sequence). The CDR3 loop spans 15 amino acids.

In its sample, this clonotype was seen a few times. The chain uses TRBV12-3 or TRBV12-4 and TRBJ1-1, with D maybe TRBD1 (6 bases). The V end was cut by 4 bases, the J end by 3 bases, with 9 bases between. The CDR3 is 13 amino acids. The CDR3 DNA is TGTGCCAGCAGTTCAGGGGTGCACACTGAAGCTTTCTTT. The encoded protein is CASSSGVHTEAFF.